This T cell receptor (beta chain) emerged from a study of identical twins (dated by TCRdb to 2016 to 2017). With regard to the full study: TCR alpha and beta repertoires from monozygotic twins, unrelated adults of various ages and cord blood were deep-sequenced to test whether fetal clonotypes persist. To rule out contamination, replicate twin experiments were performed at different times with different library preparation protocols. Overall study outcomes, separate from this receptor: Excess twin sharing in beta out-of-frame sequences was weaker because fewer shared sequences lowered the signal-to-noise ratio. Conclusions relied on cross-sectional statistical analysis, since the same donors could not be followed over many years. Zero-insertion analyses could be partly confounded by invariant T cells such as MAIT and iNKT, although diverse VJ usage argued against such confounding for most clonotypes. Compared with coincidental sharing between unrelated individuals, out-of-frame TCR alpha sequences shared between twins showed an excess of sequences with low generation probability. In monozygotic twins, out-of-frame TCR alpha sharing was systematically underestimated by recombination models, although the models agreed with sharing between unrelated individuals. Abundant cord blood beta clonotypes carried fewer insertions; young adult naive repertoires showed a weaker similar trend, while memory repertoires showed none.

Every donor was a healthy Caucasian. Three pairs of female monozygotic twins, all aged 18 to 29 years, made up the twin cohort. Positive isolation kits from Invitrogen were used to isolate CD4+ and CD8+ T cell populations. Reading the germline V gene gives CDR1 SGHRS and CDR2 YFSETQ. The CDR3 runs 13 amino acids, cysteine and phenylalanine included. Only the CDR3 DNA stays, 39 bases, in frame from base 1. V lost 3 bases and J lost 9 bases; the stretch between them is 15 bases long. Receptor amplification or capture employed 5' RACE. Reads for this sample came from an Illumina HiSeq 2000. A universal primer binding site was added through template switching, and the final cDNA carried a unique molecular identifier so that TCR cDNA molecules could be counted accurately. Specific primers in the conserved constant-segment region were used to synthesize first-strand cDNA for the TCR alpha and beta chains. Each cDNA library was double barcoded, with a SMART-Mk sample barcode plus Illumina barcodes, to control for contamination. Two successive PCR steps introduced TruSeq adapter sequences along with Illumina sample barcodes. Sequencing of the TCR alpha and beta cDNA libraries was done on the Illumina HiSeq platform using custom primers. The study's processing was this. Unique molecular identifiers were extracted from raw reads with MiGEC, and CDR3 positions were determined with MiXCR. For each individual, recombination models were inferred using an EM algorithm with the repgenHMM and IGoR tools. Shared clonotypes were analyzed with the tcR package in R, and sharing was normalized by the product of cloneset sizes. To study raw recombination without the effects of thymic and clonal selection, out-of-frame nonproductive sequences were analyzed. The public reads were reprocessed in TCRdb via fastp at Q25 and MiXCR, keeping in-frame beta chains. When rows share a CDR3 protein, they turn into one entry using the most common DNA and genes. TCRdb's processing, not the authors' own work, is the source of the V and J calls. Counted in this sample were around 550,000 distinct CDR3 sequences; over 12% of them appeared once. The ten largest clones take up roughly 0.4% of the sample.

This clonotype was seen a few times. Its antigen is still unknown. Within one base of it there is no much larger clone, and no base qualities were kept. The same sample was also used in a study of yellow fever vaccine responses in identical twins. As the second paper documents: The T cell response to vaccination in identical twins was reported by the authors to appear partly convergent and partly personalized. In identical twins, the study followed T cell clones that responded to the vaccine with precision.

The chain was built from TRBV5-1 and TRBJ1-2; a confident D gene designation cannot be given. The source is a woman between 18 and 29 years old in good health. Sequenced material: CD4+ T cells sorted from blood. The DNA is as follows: TGCGCCAGCAGCTCGTCGACTCCTTCTCGCTACACCTTC. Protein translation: CASSSSTPSRYTF.